Included here is one T cell receptor (beta chain) sequence, with context. The data were obtained in a study of regulatory T cells in long-lasting Graves disease. V gave up 5 bases and J gave up 3 bases, with 13 bases separating them. Germline lookup yields CDR1 SQVTM and CDR2 ANQGSEA. This CDR3 is built from 13 residues. HTBI primers from iRepertoire and Arm-PCR of CDR3 regions yielded the TCR beta libraries. TCRdb used MiXCR to reprocess the multiplex PCR reads, holding one entry per CDR3 protein. The sample has over 300,000 distinct CDR3 sequences; roughly a fifth are singletons. Time point in this sample: persistent/refractory GD, antithyroid drugs over 5 years with positive TRAb. PBMC RNA served as the TCR library source.

This TCR was recovered from a female donor with Graves disease. This chain uses TRBV29-1 with TRBJ1-1, with TRBD1 as a possible D gene (5 bases). Sequencing used peripheral blood mononuclear cells (PBMCs), obtained when the disease was refractory, from a patient treated with antithyroid drugs. CDR3 residues: CSVRDHRDTEAFF. The DNA of the CDR3 is TGCAGCGTTCGGGACCATAGGGACACTGAAGCTTTCTTT. Complete variable domain (other parts from reference TRBV29-1 and TRBJ1-1): SAVISQKPSRDICQRGTSLTIQCQVDSQVTMMFWYRQQPGQSLTLIATANQGSEATYESGFVIDKFPISRPNLTFSTLTVSNMSPEDSSIYLCSVRDHRDTEAFFGQGTRLTVV.